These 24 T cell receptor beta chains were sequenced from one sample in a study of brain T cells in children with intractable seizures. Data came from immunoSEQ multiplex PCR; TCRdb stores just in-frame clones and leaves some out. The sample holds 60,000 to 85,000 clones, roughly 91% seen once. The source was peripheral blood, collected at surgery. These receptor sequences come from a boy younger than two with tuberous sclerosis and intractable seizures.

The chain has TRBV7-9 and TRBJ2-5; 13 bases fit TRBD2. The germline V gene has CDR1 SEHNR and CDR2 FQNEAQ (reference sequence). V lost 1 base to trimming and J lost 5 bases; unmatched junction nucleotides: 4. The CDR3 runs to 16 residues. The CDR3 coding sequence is TGTGCCAGCAGCTTAGGGACTAGCGGGGGTGAGGAGACCCAGTACTTC. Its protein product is CASSLGTSGGEETQYF.

The CDR3 region is CASRQKGISPLHF. In nucleotides, the CDR3 is TGTGCCAGCCGCCAAAAGGGGATTTCACCCCTCCACTTT. The V gene is TRBV6-5, the J gene TRBJ1-6; the D gene is possibly TRBD1 (5 bases). Trimming removed 8 bases at V and 9 bases at J, with 14 bases between. The CDR3 totals 13 residues. The germline gives CDR1 MNHEY, CDR2 SVGAGI.

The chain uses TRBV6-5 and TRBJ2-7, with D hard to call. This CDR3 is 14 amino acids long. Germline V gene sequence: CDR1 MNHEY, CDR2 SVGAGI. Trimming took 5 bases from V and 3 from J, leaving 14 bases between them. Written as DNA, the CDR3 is TGTGCCAGCAGTCCTCATTGGGTCCTCTACGAGCAGTACTTC. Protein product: CASSPHWVLYEQYF.

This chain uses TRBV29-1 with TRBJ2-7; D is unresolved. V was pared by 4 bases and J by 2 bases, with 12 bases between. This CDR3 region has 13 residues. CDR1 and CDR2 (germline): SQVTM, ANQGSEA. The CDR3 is CSVGSGLTYEQYF. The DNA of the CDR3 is TGCAGCGTTGGATCCGGGTTAACCTACGAGCAGTACTTC.

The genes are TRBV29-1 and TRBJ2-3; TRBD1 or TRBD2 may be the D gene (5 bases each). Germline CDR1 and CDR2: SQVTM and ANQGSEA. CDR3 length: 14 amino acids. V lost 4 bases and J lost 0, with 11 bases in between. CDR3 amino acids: CSVGGGPSTDTQYF. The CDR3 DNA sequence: TGCAGCGTTGGGGGCGGGCCTAGCACAGATACGCAGTATTTT.

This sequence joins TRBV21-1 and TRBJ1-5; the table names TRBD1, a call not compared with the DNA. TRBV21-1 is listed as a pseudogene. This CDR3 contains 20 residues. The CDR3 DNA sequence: TGTGCCAGCAGCAAAGCGCCTTCAGGGTCCAAGATCTATAGCAATCAGCCCCAGCATTTT. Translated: CASSKAPSGSKIYSNQPQHF.

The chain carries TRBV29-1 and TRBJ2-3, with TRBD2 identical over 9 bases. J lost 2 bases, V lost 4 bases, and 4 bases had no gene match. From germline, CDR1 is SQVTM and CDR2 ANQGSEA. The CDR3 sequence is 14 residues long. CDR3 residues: CSVGAGGATDTQYF. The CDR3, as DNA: TGCAGCGTTGGGGCGGGAGGGGCCACAGATACGCAGTATTTT.

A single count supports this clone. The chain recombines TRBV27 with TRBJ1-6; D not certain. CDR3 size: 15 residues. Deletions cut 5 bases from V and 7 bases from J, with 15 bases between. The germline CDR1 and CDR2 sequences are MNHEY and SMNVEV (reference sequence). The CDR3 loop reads CASSPYRTTNSPLHF. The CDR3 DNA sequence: TGTGCCAGCAGTCCGTACCGGACGACAAATTCACCCCTCCACTTT.

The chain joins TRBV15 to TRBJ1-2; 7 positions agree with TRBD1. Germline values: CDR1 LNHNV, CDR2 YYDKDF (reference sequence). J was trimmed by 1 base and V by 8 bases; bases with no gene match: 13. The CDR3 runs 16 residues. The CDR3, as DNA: TGTGCCACCGAGTCTACAGGGGACTACATTAACTATGGCTACACCTTC. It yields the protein CATESTGDYINYGYTF.

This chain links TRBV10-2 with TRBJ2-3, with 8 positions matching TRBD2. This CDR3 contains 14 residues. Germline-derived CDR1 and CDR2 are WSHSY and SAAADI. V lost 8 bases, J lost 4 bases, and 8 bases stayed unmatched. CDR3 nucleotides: TGCGCCAGCTCCCGGACTAGCTGGGCAGATACGCAGTATTTT. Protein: CASSRTSWADTQYF.

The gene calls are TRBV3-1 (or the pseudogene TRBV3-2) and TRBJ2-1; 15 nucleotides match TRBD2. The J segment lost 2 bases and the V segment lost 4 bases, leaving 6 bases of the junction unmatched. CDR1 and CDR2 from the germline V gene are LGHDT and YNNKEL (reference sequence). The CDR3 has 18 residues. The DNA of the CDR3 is TGTGCCAGCAGCCCTAACGGACTAGCGGGAGGGACCTACAATGAGCAGTTCTTC. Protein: CASSPNGLAGGTYNEQFF.

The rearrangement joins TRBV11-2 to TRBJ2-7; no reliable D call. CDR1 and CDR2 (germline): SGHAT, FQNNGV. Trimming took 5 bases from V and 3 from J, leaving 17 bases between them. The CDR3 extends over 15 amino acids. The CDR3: CASSAAIREIYEQYF. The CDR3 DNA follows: TGTGCCAGCAGCGCCGCAATAAGGGAAATCTACGAGCAGTACTTC. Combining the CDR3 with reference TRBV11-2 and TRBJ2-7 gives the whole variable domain EAGVAQSPRYKIIEKRQSVAFWCNPISGHATLYWYQQILGQGPKLLIQFQNNGVVDDSQLPKDRFSAERLKGVDSTLKIQPAKLEDSAVYLCASSAAIREIYEQYFGPGTRLTVT.

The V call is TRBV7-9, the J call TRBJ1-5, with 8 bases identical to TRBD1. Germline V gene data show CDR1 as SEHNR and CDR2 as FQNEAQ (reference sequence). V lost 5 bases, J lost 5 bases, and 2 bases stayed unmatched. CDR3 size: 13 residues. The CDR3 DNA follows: TGTGCCAGCAGCCCGACAGGGGATCAGCCCCAGCATTTT. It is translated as CASSPTGDQPQHF.

CDR3 residues: CASSLDRGGTEAFF. CDR3 sequence (DNA): TGCGCCAGCAGCTTGGACAGGGGTGGGACTGAAGCTTTCTTT. V gene TRBV5-1 combines with J gene TRBJ1-1; 7 bases align to TRBD1. After removal of 0 bases from V and 5 bases from J, the junction contained 4 bases not matched to a gene. The CDR3 runs to 14 residues. Germline values: CDR1 SGHRS, CDR2 YFSETQ. Using reference TRBV5-1 and TRBJ1-1 for the parts outside the CDR3, the full variable domain is KAGVTQTPRYLIKTRGQQVTLSCSPISGHRSVSWYQQTPGQGLQFLFEYFSETQRNKGNFPGRFSGRQFSNSRSEMNVSTLELGDSALYLCASSLDRGGTEAFFGQGTRLTVV.

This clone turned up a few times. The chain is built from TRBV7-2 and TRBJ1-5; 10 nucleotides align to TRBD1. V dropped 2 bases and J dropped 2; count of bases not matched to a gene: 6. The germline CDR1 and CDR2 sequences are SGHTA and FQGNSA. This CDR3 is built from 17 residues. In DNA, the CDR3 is TGTGCCAGCAGCTTAAGTAGCGGGACAGGGGGCAATCAGCCCCAGCATTTT. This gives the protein CASSLSSGTGGNQPQHF.

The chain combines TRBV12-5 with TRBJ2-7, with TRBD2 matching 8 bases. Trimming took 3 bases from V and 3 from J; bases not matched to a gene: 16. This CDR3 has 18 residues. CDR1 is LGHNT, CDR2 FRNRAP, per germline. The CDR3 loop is CASGLIVGRDPWGYEQYF. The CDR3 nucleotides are TGTGCTAGTGGTTTAATAGTCGGGAGGGACCCCTGGGGCTACGAGCAGTACTTC.

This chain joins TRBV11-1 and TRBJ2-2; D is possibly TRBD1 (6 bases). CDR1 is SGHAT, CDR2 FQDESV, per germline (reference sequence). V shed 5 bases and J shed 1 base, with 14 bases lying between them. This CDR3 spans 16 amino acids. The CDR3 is CASSKRPTGNTGELFF. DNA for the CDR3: TGTGCCAGCAGCAAACGACCGACAGGGAACACCGGGGAGCTGTTTTTT. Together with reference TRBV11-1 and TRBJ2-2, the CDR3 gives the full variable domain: EAEVAQSPRYKITEKSQAVAFWCDPISGHATLYWYRQILGQGPELLVQFQDESVVDDSQLPKDRFSAERLKGVDSTLKIQPAELGDSAMYLCASSKRPTGNTGELFFGEGSRLTVL.

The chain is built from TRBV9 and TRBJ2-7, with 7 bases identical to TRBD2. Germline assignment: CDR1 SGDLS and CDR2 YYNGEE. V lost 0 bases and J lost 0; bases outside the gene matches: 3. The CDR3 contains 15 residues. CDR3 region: CASSVGPGGSYEQYF. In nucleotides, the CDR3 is TGTGCCAGCAGCGTAGGTCCGGGAGGCTCCTACGAGCAGTACTTC.

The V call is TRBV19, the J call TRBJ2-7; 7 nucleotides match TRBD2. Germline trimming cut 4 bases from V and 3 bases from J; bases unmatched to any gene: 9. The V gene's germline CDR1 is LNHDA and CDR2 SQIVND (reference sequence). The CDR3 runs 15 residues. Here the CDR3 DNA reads TGTGCCAGTAGTACCTTAGCGGGCAAACACTACGAGCAGTACTTC. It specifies CASSTLAGKHYEQYF.

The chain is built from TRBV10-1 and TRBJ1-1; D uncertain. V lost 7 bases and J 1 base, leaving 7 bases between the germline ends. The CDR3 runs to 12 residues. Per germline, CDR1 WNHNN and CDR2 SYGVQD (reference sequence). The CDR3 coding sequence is TGCGCCAGCAAGACTGAGAACACTGAAGCTTTCTTT. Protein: CASKTENTEAFF.

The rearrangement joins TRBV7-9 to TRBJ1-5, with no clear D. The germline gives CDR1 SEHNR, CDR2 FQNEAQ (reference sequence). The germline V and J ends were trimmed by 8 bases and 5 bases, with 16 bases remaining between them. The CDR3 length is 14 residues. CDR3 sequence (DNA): TGTGCCAGCCGGTTGGGAGGTTTGGATCAGCCCCAGCATTTT. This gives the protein CASRLGGLDQPQHF.

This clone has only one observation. DNA of the CDR3: TGTGCCAGCAGTCTGACATACGGGACAGACTACGAGCAGTACTTC. Encoded protein: CASSLTYGTDYEQYF. J is TRBJ2-7 and V is TRBV6-5; TRBD1 agrees at 7 bases. The CDR3 contains 15 residues. Looked up from germline, CDR1 is MNHEY and CDR2 is SVGAGI. J lost 3 bases, V lost 5 bases, and 10 bases had no gene match.

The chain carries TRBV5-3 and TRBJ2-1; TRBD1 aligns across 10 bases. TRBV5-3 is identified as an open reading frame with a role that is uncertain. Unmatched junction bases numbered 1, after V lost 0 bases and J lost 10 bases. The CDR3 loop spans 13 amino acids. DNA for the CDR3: TGTGCCAGAAGCTTGGGACAGGGGGCGGAGCAGTTCTTC. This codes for CARSLGQGAEQFF.

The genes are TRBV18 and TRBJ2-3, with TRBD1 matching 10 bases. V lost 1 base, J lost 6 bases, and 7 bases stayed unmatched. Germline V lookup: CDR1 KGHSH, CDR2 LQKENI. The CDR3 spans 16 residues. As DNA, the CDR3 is TGTGCCAGCTCACCACAGGGACAGGGGTATCGGGATACGCAGTATTTT. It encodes CASSPQGQGYRDTQYF. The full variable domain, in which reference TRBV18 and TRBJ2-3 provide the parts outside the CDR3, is NAGVMQNPRHLVRRRGQEARLRCSPMKGHSHVYWYRQLPEEGLKFMVYLQKENIIDESGMPKERFSAEFPKEGPSILRIQQVVRGDSAAYFCASSPQGQGYRDTQYFGPGTRLTVL.